One sample yielded the 14 T cell receptor beta chains listed below, sequenced in a study of shared T cell receptors in the human thymus. Produced via immunoSEQ multiplex PCR; TCRdb's table is partial and in-frame only. This table has under 450,000 clones, just under 95% appearing once. Input material: thymocytes. The receptor source for this set is a human donor.

The chain recombines TRBV30 with TRBJ2-1, with D uncertain. Per germline, CDR1 GTSNPN and CDR2 SVGIG (reference sequence). The CDR3 has 14 residues. V lost 0 bases and J 5 bases, leaving 11 bases between the germline ends. Here the CDR3 reads CAWSVVKANNEQFF. The CDR3 DNA is TGTGCCTGGAGTGTAGTTAAGGCCAACAATGAGCAGTTCTTC.

This rearrangement joins TRBV13 to TRBJ2-7; TRBD2 aligns across 11 bases. The CDR3 totals 16 residues. V dropped 5 bases and J dropped 0; count of bases not matched to a gene: 6. The germline V gene encodes CDR1 PRHDT and CDR2 FYEKMQ (reference sequence). In DNA, the CDR3 is TGTGCCAGCAGCGGCCAGGGACTAGCGGCCTCCTACGAGCAGTACTTC. It specifies CASSGQGLAASYEQYF.

Points on this clone: Germline is not matched at one junction end, which may reflect a read error. V is TRBV7-2 and J is TRBJ2-3; the match to TRBD2 covers 7 bases. This CDR3 region has 17 residues. In germline, CDR1 is SGHTA, CDR2 FQGNSA. The CDR3 DNA reads as TGTGCCAGCACCTTAGAGTGGTCGGCGGGAGTACTAGATACGCAGTATTTT. Translation gives CASTLEWSAGVLDTQYF.

V gene TRBV4-1 combines with J gene TRBJ2-7; TRBD2 matches at 12 bases. CDR3 size: 15 residues. Trimming took 5 bases from V and 2 from J; bases not matched to a gene: 4. CDR1 is MGHRA and CDR2 is YSYEKL in the germline V gene. CDR3 loop: CASSFLAGGAYEQYF. The DNA for the CDR3 is TGCGCCAGCAGCTTTCTAGCGGGAGGGGCCTACGAGCAGTACTTC.

CDR3 loop: CASRSGNTIYF. The CDR3 DNA sequence: TGTGCCAGTAGATCTGGAAACACCATATATTTT. The chain has TRBV18 and TRBJ1-3; D is unresolved. In germline, CDR1 is KGHSH, CDR2 LQKENI. V lost 9 bases and J lost 1, with 4 bases in between. The CDR3 runs to 11 residues.

This sequence joins TRBV7-9 and TRBJ2-1; weak D call: TRBD2 (6 bases). The CDR3 length is 16 residues. Germline assignment: CDR1 SEHNR and CDR2 FQNEAQ (reference sequence). The V end was cut by 5 bases, the J end by 10 bases, with 24 bases between. CDR3 residues: CASSRILAGGVKEQFF. DNA of the CDR3: TGTGCCAGCAGCCGTATACTAGCCGGAGGTGTAAAGGAGCAGTTCTTC.

The chain employs TRBV25-1 and TRBJ2-7, with TRBD2 matching over 8 bases. J was trimmed by 5 bases and V by 3 bases; bases with no gene match: 18. The CDR3 consists of 18 residues. Germline V CDR1 and CDR2: MGHDK, SYGVNS. This CDR3 reads CASSEYGVISGSSNEQYF. The CDR3 nucleotides are TGTGCCAGCAGTGAGTACGGCGTAATAAGCGGGAGTAGTAACGAGCAGTACTTC.

The table lists this clone with a count of one. CDR3: CASSHYPARSSYNEQFF. The CDR3 DNA reads as TGTGCCAGCTCACATTACCCAGCCAGGAGCTCCTACAATGAGCAGTTCTTC. The chain is built from TRBV18 and TRBJ2-1; no firm D call. Trimming left V 4 bases short and J 0 bases short, with 16 bases between. CDR3 size: 17 residues. Germline CDR1 KGHSH, CDR2 LQKENI.

The J gene is TRBJ2-7, the V gene TRBV5-1; TRBD1 matches at 12 bases. The CDR3 has 16 residues. With 3 bases clipped from V and 5 bases from J, the junction kept 9 bases outside the gene matches. From germline, CDR1 is SGHRS and CDR2 YFSETQ. This chain's CDR3 is CASSSERRDRGHEQYF. As DNA, the CDR3 is TGCGCCAGCAGCTCGGAACGACGGGACAGGGGGCACGAGCAGTACTTC.

This clone was seen once. The genes are TRBV28 and TRBJ2-7; a possible D gene is TRBD2 (5 bases). The V end lost 3 bases, the J end lost 0 bases, and 9 bases lay between the germline ends. CDR3 length: 14 residues. Germline V gene sequence: CDR1 MDHEN, CDR2 SYDVKM. The CDR3 DNA reads as TGTGCCAGCAGTTTTCGGGGTTCCTCCTACGAGCAGTACTTC. Translated: CASSFRGSSYEQYF.

The chain recombines TRBV28 with TRBJ1-2; D is perhaps TRBD1 (6 bases). Germline V lookup: CDR1 MDHEN, CDR2 SYDVKM. V lost 6 bases and J 4 bases, leaving 9 bases between the germline ends. CDR3 length equals 12 residues. The CDR3 spells CASRDSPYGYTF. The CDR3 DNA reads TGTGCCAGCAGGGACAGTCCCTATGGCTACACCTTC.

The count of this clone is one. V and J are TRBV7-2 and TRBJ2-7; 11 bases are a match to TRBD2. The CDR3 is 16 residues long. J lost 1 base, V lost 4 bases, and 6 bases had no gene match. The germline CDR1 and CDR2 sequences are SGHTA and FQGNSA. The chain's CDR3 is CASSSTTSGVSYEQYF. DNA of the CDR3: TGTGCCAGCAGCTCTACGACTAGCGGGGTTTCCTACGAGCAGTACTTC.

The chain carries TRBV27 and TRBJ2-7; no definite D call. Deletions cut 5 bases from V and 3 bases from J, with 11 bases between. Germline assignment: CDR1 MNHEY and CDR2 SMNVEV (reference sequence). CDR3 length: 13 amino acids. The CDR3 DNA sequence: TGTGCCAGCAGTCCACTGCGAAGCTACGAGCAGTACTTC. Translation: CASSPLRSYEQYF.

The chain carries TRBV6-4 and TRBJ2-7; D is unclear. Germline V CDR1 and CDR2: MRHNA, SNTAGT. This CDR3 is 12 amino acids long. V was trimmed by 7 bases and J by 5 bases, leaving 12 bases between them. The CDR3 sequence: CASKLNPDEQYF. The CDR3, as DNA: TGTGCCAGCAAACTAAATCCCGACGAGCAGTACTTC.